This TCR beta chain originates from a study of blood T cell repertoires in COVID-19. The overall study: Researchers got acute and convalescent COVID-19 samples from the United States, Italy and Spain. In each case, the material was cDNA or gDNA derived from T cells, B-cell-depleted T cells, or PBMCs.

The authors' processing: Scientists estimated how many nucleated cells there were by amplifying reference gene primers. Only in-frame clones appear in the TCRdb table, and some are missing; sequencing was by immunoSEQ multiplex PCR. V, J and clone size derive from that table, while D and trimming were established from the DNA sequence. The table lists about 87,000 clones, roughly 86% of them singletons, with around 5.3% in the top ten. The germline V gene has CDR1 MNHEY and CDR2 SVGEGT. Trimming left V 6 bases short and J 0 bases short, with 13 bases between. The CDR3 loop spans 15 amino acids. The specimen sequenced was peripheral blood. V and J are TRBV6-2 or TRBV6-3 and TRBJ2-3, with D perhaps matching TRBD1 (6 bases). This TCR was sampled from a man aged 35-49 years with acute or convalescent COVID-19. CDR3 nucleotide sequence: TGTGCCAGCAGCCCCCGAGGGGGTAGCACAGATACGCAGTATTTT. As protein: CASSPRGGSTDTQYF.